This TCR beta chain was recorded in a study of T cell responses to AZD1222 COVID-19 vaccine. Study-wide results and caveats: Nearly half of the spike-specific TCRs reportedly recognize variant regions that carry no mutations.

Here immunoSEQ multiplex PCR was the method, and the copy in TCRdb shows in-frame clones only, minus some. The sample records over 120,000 clones, around 90% being singletons. V shed 5 bases, J shed 0 bases, and the junction held 2 bases outside the gene matches. CDR1 SGHTA and CDR2 FQGNSA come from the germline V gene. The CDR3 is made up of 16 amino acids. A note on this clone: Its antigen is undetermined.

The chain has TRBV7-2 and TRBJ2-3; 13 nucleotides agree with TRBD2. Sample: peripheral blood, taken on day 0 of AZD1222 vaccination. The sequence derives from an adult in good health. The chain's CDR3 is CASSLGLAGSTDTQYF. CDR3 sequence (DNA): TGTGCCAGCAGCCTGGGACTAGCGGGGAGCACAGATACGCAGTATTTT.